Below, 23 T cell receptor beta chains from the same sample are listed, as sequenced in a study of breast tumors, draining lymph nodes, adjacent tissues. TCRdb recomputed calls from the multiplex PCR reads with MiXCR, one row per CDR3 protein. Of some 100,000 distinct CDR3 sequences in the sample, 20% to 25% are singletons; the top ten hold roughly 1.2%. Axillary draining lymph nodes of breast cancer patients supplied the node samples. Sequencing was done on a sample of axillary lymph node tissue. Receptors originate from a female donor with breast cancer. Some clones in this sample may be carry-over from other donors' samples.

This clonotype was seen a few times. A much bigger clone sits one base away, suggesting this may be a read error. The CDR3 loop is CASSHLTGAYEQYF. The CDR3 coding sequence is TGTGCCAGCAGCCACTTAACAGGGGCATACGAGCAGTACTTC. The chain uses TRBV7-2 and TRBJ2-7; 7 bases agree with TRBD1. Germline assignment: CDR1 SGHTA and CDR2 FQGNSA. V trimming: 5 bases; J trimming: 4 bases; junction bases outside the gene matches: 8. This CDR3 spans 14 amino acids.

This clonotype was seen a few times. Given a much more abundant clone one base away, this may be a read error. J is TRBJ2-5 and V is TRBV5-1, with TRBD1 as a possible D gene (5 bases). Per the germline V gene, CDR1 is SGHRS and CDR2 is YFSETQ. CDR3 length: 12 residues. V gave up 4 bases and J gave up 9 bases, with 13 bases separating them. The CDR3 region is CASSEGVQAQYF. The CDR3 DNA follows: TGCGCCAGCAGCGAAGGGGTCCAGGCCCAGTACTTC. Full variable domain (rest looked up from reference TRBV5-1 and TRBJ2-5): KAGVTQTPRYLIKTRGQQVTLSCSPISGHRSVSWYQQTPGQGLQFLFEYFSETQRNKGNFPGRFSGRQFSNSRSEMNVSTLELGDSALYLCASSEGVQAQYFGPGTRLLVL.

This clonotype has only a few counts. The DNA for the CDR3 is TGTGCCAGTAGTATCCGACAGTCCAATCAGCCCCAGCATTTT. It translates to CASSIRQSNQPQHF. This sequence joins TRBV19 and TRBJ1-5, with D possibly TRBD1 on 5 matching bases. Looked up from germline, CDR1 is LNHDA and CDR2 is SQIVND (reference sequence). This CDR3 has 14 amino acids. V lost 3 bases to trimming and J lost 3 bases, with 9 bases between them.

Details on this clonotype: Compared with germline, one end of the junction differs, possibly owing to a read error. The CDR3 bases are TGTACCAGCAGTTTTGGTCCGGATGAGCAGTTCTTC. Its translation: CTSSFGPDEQFF. V and J are TRBV12-3 or TRBV12-4 and TRBJ2-1, with unresolved D. The CDR3 sequence is 12 residues long.

This clonotype was seen many times. This chain links TRBV5-1 with TRBJ1-5; a possible D gene is TRBD1 (5 bases). CDR1 is SGHRS and CDR2 is YFSETQ in the germline V gene. Trimming removed 2 bases at V and 8 bases at J, with 11 bases between. The CDR3 has 13 residues. CDR3 nucleotides: TGCGCCAGCAGCTTCGGGGCCATGGAGCCCCAGCATTTT. It yields the protein CASSFGAMEPQHF.

This clonotype was seen many times. The V gene is TRBV14, the J gene TRBJ2-1, with D possibly matching TRBD2 (5 bases). Trimming took 0 bases from V and 5 from J, leaving 8 bases between them. This CDR3 region has 14 residues. Germline V gene data show CDR1 as SGHDN and CDR2 as FVKESK. CDR3 amino acids: CASSQEVGNNEQFF. The CDR3 DNA is TGTGCCAGCAGCCAAGAGGTCGGGAACAATGAGCAGTTCTTC.

This clonotype was seen ten or more times. This chain joins TRBV2 and TRBJ1-3; TRBD1 might be the D (6 bases). Germline CDR1 is SNHLY and CDR2 is FYNNEI. This CDR3 is 15 amino acids long. Trimming removed 7 bases from V and 0 bases from J, with 13 bases in between. This CDR3 reads CASKNRASSGNTIYF. The CDR3 DNA sequence: TGTGCCAGCAAGAACAGGGCCTCCTCTGGAAACACCATATATTTT.

This clonotype was found once. The CDR3 end shows no conserved phenylalanine or tryptophan, and so a read error is likely. The rearrangement joins TRBV20-1 to TRBJ2-1; D not certain. V was shortened by 6 bases and J by 1 base, with 10 bases between the two germline ends. This CDR3 spans 13 amino acids. Germline V gene lookup returns CDR1 DFQATT and CDR2 SNEGSKA (reference sequence). DNA of the CDR3: TGCAGTGCGATACTGGCTTCCTACAATGAGCAGTTCCTC. Its protein product is CSAILASYNEQFL.

The rearrangement uses TRBV3-1 and TRBJ2-2; 11 bases match TRBD1. CDR3 length equals 16 residues. CDR1 and CDR2 from the germline V gene are LGHDT and YNNKEL (reference sequence). V trimming: 0 bases; J trimming: 4 bases; junction bases outside the gene matches: 1. This CDR3 is CASSQDGQGATGELFF. In DNA, the CDR3 is TGTGCCAGCAGCCAAGATGGACAGGGGGCCACCGGGGAGCTGTTTTTT.

Concerning this clonotype itself: Germline and junction disagree at one end, which may indicate a read error. The chain recombines TRBV6-5 with TRBJ2-1; 10 bases match TRBD2. The CDR3 runs to 18 residues. Germline-derived CDR1 and CDR2 are MNHEY and SVGAGI. This CDR3 is CASSPPGLAPFSYNGQFF. The CDR3 coding sequence is TGTGCCAGCAGTCCCCCGGGACTAGCGCCATTCTCCTACAATGGGCAGTTCTTC.

This clonotype was counted ten times or more. The chain couples TRBV5-1 to TRBJ2-5; 9 bases match TRBD1. V was pared by 3 bases and J by 1 base, with 1 base of the junction left unmatched. The CDR3 contains 14 residues. From germline, CDR1 is SGHRS and CDR2 YFSETQ. The CDR3, as DNA: TGCGCCAGCAGCTCACAGGGGGCCCAAGAGACCCAGTACTTC. This translates into CASSSQGAQETQYF.

This clonotype was detected a few times. This rearrangement joins TRBV10-3 to TRBJ1-4; no firm D call. V was shortened by 10 bases and J by 7 bases, with 13 bases between the two germline ends. CDR1 is ENHRY, CDR2 SYGVKD, per germline. This CDR3 has 12 residues. The DNA for the CDR3 is TGTGCCACCAGCCGAGGAGGTGAAAAACTGTTTTTT. The encoded protein is CATSRGGEKLFF.

The chain is built from TRBV4-1 and TRBJ1-1, with D perhaps TRBD1 (6 bases). The V end was cut by 1 base, the J end by 12 bases, with 15 bases between. The CDR3 loop spans 13 amino acids. Germline CDR1 and CDR2: MGHRA and YSYEKL. CDR3 loop: CASSQVGRDTTFF. Written as DNA, the CDR3 is TGCGCCAGCAGCCAAGTGGGACGGGACACAACTTTCTTT.

This clonotype was seen at least ten times. The CDR3 DNA is TGCGCCAGCAGCACTGGACAGCTGTACAATGAGCAGTTCTTC. Translation: CASSTGQLYNEQFF. The chain joins TRBV5-1 to TRBJ2-1, with D maybe TRBD1 (6 bases). Germline CDR1 and CDR2: SGHRS and YFSETQ. V lost 4 bases and J 4 bases, leaving 12 bases between the germline ends. This CDR3 region has 14 residues.

In its sample, this clonotype was seen a few times. The chain carries TRBV30 and TRBJ2-3, with a weak D call TRBD1 (5 bases). The CDR3 has 16 residues. The ends were cut back, 0 bases at V and 8 bases at J, with 21 bases in the middle. The germline V gene encodes CDR1 GTSNPN and CDR2 SVGIG (reference sequence). The CDR3 here is CAWSVLRTRAQGTQYF. The CDR3 DNA sequence: TGTGCCTGGAGTGTATTAAGGACACGGGCCCAGGGTACGCAGTATTTT.

At least ten counts were recorded for this clonotype. This chain connects TRBV25-1 to TRBJ1-2, with D maybe TRBD1 (5 bases). Germline-derived CDR1 and CDR2 are MGHDK and SYGVNS. Deletions cut 6 bases from V and 7 bases from J, with 15 bases between. The CDR3 runs 13 residues. CDR3: CASSPIGVSGYTF. Written as DNA, the CDR3 is TGTGCCAGCAGCCCAATAGGGGTGAGTGGCTACACCTTC.

With regard to this clonotype: A much more abundant neighbour one base away suggests this may be a read error. V gene TRBV6-1 combines with J gene TRBJ2-7; TRBD2 matches at 7 bases. The CDR3 sequence is 13 residues long. The junction had 11 bases not matched to a gene; V was cut back by 10 bases and J by 5 bases. Germline lookup yields CDR1 MNHNS and CDR2 SASEGT. The CDR3, as DNA: TGTGCCACTGCGACTAGCTACTTCGACGAGCAGTACTTC. This codes for CATATSYFDEQYF.

This clonotype was observed at least ten times. The chain uses TRBV9 and TRBJ1-6; 8 bases are shared with TRBD1. CDR1 SGDLS and CDR2 YYNGEE come from the germline V gene. V was clipped by 2 bases and J by 4 bases; unmatched bases: 2. The CDR3 is made up of 15 amino acids. As DNA, the CDR3 is TGTGCCAGCAGCGTTGGACAGGGATATAATTCACCCCTCCACTTT. Translated, it gives CASSVGQGYNSPLHF.

Notes on this clonotype: A much larger clone is a single base away; this may be a read error. CDR3 nucleotides: TGTGCCAACAGCCCGGGTGGGGTGTCGGTGGGAGGCTACACCTTC. This encodes CANSPGGVSVGGYTF. The chain carries TRBV28 and TRBJ1-2; D is unresolved. Trimming shortened V by 10 bases and J by 8 bases, and 26 bases separated the two germline ends. CDR1 and CDR2 from the germline V gene are MDHEN and SYDVKM. CDR3 length: 15 residues.

Only one count was recorded for this clonotype. This may arise from a read error, as a much more abundant clone is one base away. This chain joins TRBV3-1 and TRBJ2-7; the D gene is possibly TRBD2 (5 bases). V shed 8 bases and J shed 0 bases, with 14 bases lying between them. Germline assignment: CDR1 LGHDT and CDR2 YNNKEL (reference sequence). The CDR3 extends over 14 amino acids. CDR3 amino acids: CASPQVGVSYEQYF. The DNA for the CDR3 is TGTGCCAGCCCGCAAGTGGGAGTCTCCTACGAGCAGTACTTC.

There are many counts of this clonotype. This chain connects TRBV6-2 or TRBV6-3 to TRBJ1-3, with D perhaps TRBD1 (5 bases). Trimming stripped 0 bases from V and 4 bases from J, with 10 bases between. Germline V gene data show CDR1 as MNHEY and CDR2 as SVGEGT. The CDR3 length is 15 residues. CDR3 amino acids: CASSYSNGDGNTIYF. The CDR3 DNA sequence: TGTGCCAGCAGTTACTCTAACGGGGACGGAAACACCATATATTTT.

This clonotype was detected a few times. The V gene is TRBV29-1, the J gene TRBJ2-1, with a possible D match to TRBD2 (6 bases). CDR3 length equals 11 residues. Germline V gene data show CDR1 as SQVTM and CDR2 as ANQGSEA. The ends were cut back, 5 bases at V and 14 bases at J, with 16 bases in the middle. The CDR3 sequence is CSVKSAAGKFF. The DNA for the CDR3 is TGCAGCGTTAAATCGGCGGCGGGGAAGTTCTTC.

This clonotype was observed at least ten times. The chain combines TRBV5-5 with TRBJ2-1; 11 positions agree with TRBD2. Trimming cost V 0 bases and J 9 bases; bases outside gene matches: 17. CDR1 SGHKS and CDR2 YYEKEE come from the germline V gene (reference sequence). This CDR3 has 19 residues. The CDR3 sequence: CASSLGFRLAGPLVSEQFF. The CDR3 nucleotides are TGTGCCAGCAGCTTGGGTTTTCGACTAGCGGGACCCCTCGTCAGTGAGCAGTTCTTC. Based on the CDR3 plus reference TRBV5-5 and TRBJ2-1, the full variable domain is DAGVTQSPTHLIKTRGQQVTLRCSPISGHKSVSWYQQVLGQGPQFIFQYYEKEERGRGNFPDRFSARQFPNYSSELNVNALLLGDSALYLCASSLGFRLAGPLVSEQFFGPGTRLTVL.